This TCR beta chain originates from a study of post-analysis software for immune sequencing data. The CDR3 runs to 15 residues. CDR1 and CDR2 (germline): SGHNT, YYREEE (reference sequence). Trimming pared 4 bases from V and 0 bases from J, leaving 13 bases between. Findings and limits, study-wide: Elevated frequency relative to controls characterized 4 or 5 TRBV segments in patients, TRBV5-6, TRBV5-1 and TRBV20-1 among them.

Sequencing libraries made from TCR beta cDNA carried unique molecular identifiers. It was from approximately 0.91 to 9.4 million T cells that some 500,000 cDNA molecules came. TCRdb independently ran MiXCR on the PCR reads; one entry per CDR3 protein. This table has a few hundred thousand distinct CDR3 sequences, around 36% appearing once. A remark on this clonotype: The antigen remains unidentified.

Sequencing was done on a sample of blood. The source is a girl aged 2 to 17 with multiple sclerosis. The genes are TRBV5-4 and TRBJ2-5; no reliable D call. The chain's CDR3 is CASSPDPMYQETQYF. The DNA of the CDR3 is TGTGCCAGCAGCCCTGACCCGATGTACCAAGAGACCCAGTACTTC.